This TCR beta chain was sequenced for a study of cytomegalovirus exposure and HLA in healthy donors (dated by TCRdb to about 2017). Looking at the study overall: An earlier analysis of under 600 of the donors reported roughly 300 Gb of sequence data and some 120 million unique TCR beta sequences from 150 million to 200 million T cells. An early release that covered some 640 HLA-typed donors contained approximately 300 gigabases of sequencing data and some 87 million unique TCR sequences. The genetic ancestry cluster associated with self-reported Caucasian donors included over 65% of the roughly 380 genotyped donors. The study was designed to test whether signatures of past pathogen exposure could be identified by cataloging public T cell receptors. The study profiled the T cell repertoires of hundreds of subjects by immunosequencing and related them to cytomegalovirus serostatus. In addition to the first cohort of roughly 700 subjects, a separate validation cohort of 100 to 150 different subjects was used. To predict cytomegalovirus infection status, the study combined high-throughput TCR immunosequencing, statistical association of individual TCRs with disease status, and machine learning. To study patterns of TCR occurrence, a later analysis re-analyzed previously published TCR beta repertoires from 600 to 750 donors and added high-resolution HLA genotyping. Rather than drawing on any new phenotypic data, the later analysis identified candidate immune exposures from TCR beta sequences and the way those sequences occurred across donors. An earlier analysis of some 600 of the donors applied high-throughput TCR beta sequencing to assess whether each TCR beta V gene segment acted as functional or pseudogenic. Alongside the repertoire data, information on donor age, sex, ethnicity and CMV serostatus was compiled. In a later genetic analysis, genome-wide SNP genotypes for about 60% of the 666 donors were used, and that subset was treated as a discovery cohort. Every discovery cohort repertoire had been produced on one sequencing platform. HLA typing covered class I and class II loci at four-digit resolution. Typing coverage differed by locus: A, B, C, DRB1 and DQB1 were typed in roughly 629-630 donors, DQA1 in about 500, DPA1 in around 580, and DPB1 in 400 to 480. Several DR-DQ haplotypes were handled as single units for association and clustering because linkage in the cohort was strong. Across about 370 genotyped donors of the cohort, an average of about 240,000 unique TCR beta nucleotide sequences per donor were sequenced, and roughly 18% of those sequences were non-productive.

Overall study outcomes, separate from this receptor: A further reported finding was that TCR beta sequences accurately predicted the HLA-A and HLA-B alleles for most subjects in the first cohort. The sequencing pipeline was judged likely to have produced a cluster of highly shared sequence variants as a technical artifact. Around 16 rarely observed V segments, including chromosome 9 orphons, were excluded from the earlier analysis of several hundred of the donors because counts were too low. In an earlier analysis of 587 of the donors, most TCR beta V segments appeared in productive rearrangements about 87% or about 30% of the time, broadly matching IMGT annotations. In a later analysis, HLA-associated TCR beta chains showed more clonal expansion and lower generation probabilities than non-associated chains that were equally common. Sequencing depth was assumed to be roughly uniform across donors in the presence/absence analyses, though that assumption may not hold. The cohort was sequenced for TCR beta chains only, and without alpha or paired-chain data the features that could be detected were limited. According to a later analysis, parvovirus B19, influenza, CMV and Epstein-Barr virus appeared linked to several top co-occurrence clusters. In a later analysis, TCR association rates were found to vary across HLA loci, with the most associated TCRs seen for DRB1 alleles and the fewest for HLA-C alleles. When HLA alleles, especially DR and DQ, strongly co-occurred, attributing TCR associations to individual alleles was difficult. In a later analysis, around 15,000 TCR beta sequences were associated with specific HLA alleles at a false discovery rate of 0.05. A later genetic analysis associated a missense DCLRE1C variant with V-gene and J-gene trimming of TCR beta chains, and an independent cohort replicated the association. Correlated functional status among segregating V segments might be attributable to linkage disequilibrium, but an unknown experimental factor could not be ruled out. CMV serostatus was the only immune exposure information available for the cohort. Three of the identified cytomegalovirus-associated TCR beta chains were confirmed in vitro to be specific for cytomegalovirus antigens. The authors suggested that the approach could potentially be generalized to other disease states and immunological phenotypes. In the study, 164 TCR beta chains were listed as associated with cytomegalovirus. In both the original and validation cohorts, the classifier was reported to diagnose cytomegalovirus status with high specificity and sensitivity. A later analysis found that most CMV-associated TCR beta chains appeared HLA-restricted, with HLA associations seemingly driven largely by CMV exposure. Some IMGT-functional V segments, including TRBV6-2 and TRBV6-3, could not be distinguished by the 87-base-pair reads and were therefore excluded. Across donors, most TCR sequences were observed very rarely, whereas some public TCRs were present in many individuals. A later genetic analysis reported fewer N-insertions in productive TCRs among donors in an Asian-associated ancestry cluster than the roughly 700-donor mean. Because HLA typing was unavailable for some donors at each locus, only the typed subset was used in association tests.

The cohort consisted of more than 650 healthy bone marrow donors. All cohort members were sampled while nominally healthy, although unrecorded immune exposures were likely present. The donor was CMV seropositive and belonged to the group of more than 250 seropositive cohort members. A peripheral blood sample was provided by each donor, and peripheral blood mononuclear cells were used for TCR beta sequencing. The Qiagen DNeasy Blood Extraction Kit was used to extract genomic DNA from the blood cell samples. The library was produced with the immunoSEQ multiplex PCR assay. A mixture of 60 forward primers for TCR Vbeta segments and 13 reverse primers for TCR Jbeta segments was used in the multiplex PCR. Amplification of the CDR3 region of rearranged TCR beta genes was performed with a multiplex PCR assay on genomic DNA. The amplified TCR beta libraries were sequenced on the Illumina HiSeq System as 87-base-pair reads. Turning to the authors' computational methods: Across the roughly 700 repertoires, a later analysis counted tens of millions of unique TCR beta chains, around 11 million of which were shared by at least two donors. Raw reads were error-corrected and collapsed into unique sequences by a nearest-neighbor algorithm in which closely related sequences were merged to remove PCR and sequencing errors. To assign V, D and J gene segments, CDR3 sequences were aligned to IMGT reference sequences. Each retained sequence needed at least a six-nucleotide match to both a V gene segment and a J gene segment. Rearrangements were classified as productive when the CDR3 lacked stop codons and remained in frame with V and J, and all other rearrangements were classified as non-productive. Following IMGT convention, CDR3 was defined as the stretch from the second conserved V-encoded cysteine up to the conserved J-encoded phenylalanine. Sequences without an unambiguous match to a single V gene segment were excluded from the earlier analysis of approximately 560 of the donors. In an earlier analysis of some 590 of the donors, a V segment was called functional when productive rearrangements were above 56.7%, and segregating when the standard deviation between donors exceeded 5%. A statistical classification framework was developed to diagnose cytomegalovirus status using the catalog of TCR beta chain sequences. V and J gene assignment, in a later analysis, came from comparing TCR nucleotide sequences with IMGT/GENE-DB human TR gene sequences. Using the TCRdist pipeline, a later analysis assigned CDR3 sequences along with most-parsimonious VDJ recombination scenarios. A later analysis defined each TCR beta chain by its CDR3 amino acid sequence plus V-gene family, and excluded reads lacking a unique V-gene family. As a way to deal with suspected cross-contamination and a sequencing artifact, a later analysis dropped 450 to 600 nucleotide sequences that were highly shared and had low generation probability. In a later analysis, a clonal expansion index for each public chain was calculated from normalized within-repertoire ranks of inferred template counts. In a later analysis, generation probabilities were computed with a VDJ recombination model fitted to out-of-frame rearrangements, and the resulting probabilities were checked against IGoR. In a later analysis, hypergeometric tests were used to score TCR-TCR, TCR-HLA and TCR-CMV co-occurrence, with a repertoire-size bias correction applied to TCR pairs. In a later analysis, false discovery rates were estimated by permuting HLA or CMV assignments 20 times. In a later analysis, co-occurring TCRs were grouped with DBSCAN, and TCRdist sequence similarity was added when clustering was performed within HLA-allele-positive subsets. For co-occurrence clustering, repertoires with fewer than 30,000 or more than 120,000 public chains were excluded, along with roughly 5 repertoires with anomalous nucleotide sharing. In its TCRdb copy, this immuneACCESS table keeps in-frame sequences only and misses some clones. Where compared with another copy, unresolved V genes explain less than half of these, and the others have no known cause. Clone size and V and J calls were adopted from that table, with D and trimming inferred from the DNA. The sample records under 200,000 clones, roughly 80% of which are singletons. Clones ranked in the top ten supply 1.5% of the sample.

About this clone: It has no known antigen specificity. No much larger clone is present one base from it, and per-base qualities are unavailable. Within the sample, other DNA sequences also encode this same CDR3.

CDR1 DFQATT and CDR2 SNEGSKA were looked up in the germline V gene (reference sequence). The CDR3 starts with the cysteine, ends with the phenylalanine, and has 11 residues. Just the 33-base CDR3 DNA is kept, in frame starting at base 1. V is cut by 3 bases and J by 0 bases, and the space between the germline ends is 2 bases. The V and J segments used are TRBV20-1 and TRBJ2-5; the D gene remains uncertain. Sequencing input: PBMCs. The sequence was obtained from a girl between 10 and 17 years old in good health and CMV-seropositive. The DNA sequence follows: TGCAGTGCTAGCAACCAAGAGACCCAGTACTTC. Protein translation: CSASNQETQYF.